The 10 T cell receptor beta chains given below trace back to one sample, sequenced in a study of immune cell composition in non-small cell lung cancer. Some clones are missing from TCRdb's copy, which holds only in-frame ones; the method was immunoSEQ multiplex PCR. Of 2,000 to 2,500 clones in the sample, about 75% were seen once. The normal lung sample lay at least 3 cm, and maximally far, from the tumour. The source material was non-adjacent lung tissue. These receptors were obtained from a human donor with non-small cell lung cancer.

This clone was detected only a few times. The chain links TRBV7-9 to TRBJ2-4; TRBD1 matches at 7 bases. Germline V gives CDR1 SEHNR, CDR2 FQNEAQ (reference sequence). This CDR3 region has 17 residues. The V and J ends lost 1 base and 8 bases, in that order; junction bases with no gene match: 14. The CDR3 loop is CASSLGDLVRGRDIQYF. DNA of the CDR3: TGTGCCAGCAGCTTAGGAGATCTTGTCAGGGGGAGAGACATTCAGTACTTC.

This clone was recorded once. The chain employs TRBV29-1 and TRBJ2-1, with D perhaps matching TRBD1 (5 bases). V was trimmed by 7 bases and J by 8 bases, leaving 18 bases between them. Germline V CDR1 and CDR2: SQVTM, ANQGSEA. The CDR3 is 13 amino acids. In DNA form, the CDR3 reads TGCAGCGGCGACAGTTACGGCTTGCATGAGCAGTTCTTC. Protein sequence: CSGDSYGLHEQFF.

The chain joins TRBV6-5 to TRBJ2-7, with TRBD1 matching over 7 bases. The J segment lost 3 bases and the V segment lost 5 bases, leaving 7 bases of the junction unmatched. CDR3 length: 14 amino acids. Per the germline V gene, CDR1 is MNHEY and CDR2 is SVGAGI. The CDR3 loop reads CASSTGTAFYEQYF. The CDR3 region has the DNA TGTGCCAGCAGTACCGGGACAGCGTTCTACGAGCAGTACTTC.

This chain uses TRBV7-3 with TRBJ2-1, with TRBD2 matching 10 bases. Germline loops: CDR1 SGHTA, CDR2 FQGTGA. V lost 5 bases, J lost 5 bases, and 6 bases stayed unmatched. The CDR3 spans 15 residues. CDR3 sequence: CASSLGLADHNEQFF. In DNA form, the CDR3 reads TGTGCCAGCAGCCTAGGACTAGCGGACCACAATGAGCAGTTCTTC. Full variable domain (remainder filled in from reference TRBV7-3 and TRBJ2-1): GAGVSQTPSNKVTEKGKYVELRCDPISGHTALYWYRQSLGQGPEFLIYFQGTGAADDSGLPNDRFFAVRPEGSVSTLKIQRTERGDSAVYLCASSLGLADHNEQFFGPGTRLTVL.

This clone showed up just a few times. V usage is TRBV19 and J usage is TRBJ2-5, with 10 bases that match TRBD1. Losses at the gene ends were 6 bases for V and 5 bases for J; bases not matched to a gene: 6. Germline-derived CDR1 and CDR2 are LNHDA and SQIVND (reference sequence). CDR3 length equals 14 residues. DNA of the CDR3: TGTGCCAGTAGGCCGGGACAGGGGTTGGAGACCCAGTACTTC. This codes for CASRPGQGLETQYF. Full variable domain (rest looked up from reference TRBV19 and TRBJ2-5): DGGITQSPKYLFRKEGQNVTLSCEQNLNHDAMYWYRQDPGQGLRLIYYSQIVNDFQKGDIAEGYSVSREKKESFPLTVTSAQKNPTAFYLCASRPGQGLETQYFGPGTRLLVL.

This chain connects TRBV28 to TRBJ1-5; no clear D. V lost 7 bases, J lost 6 bases, and 13 bases lay in between. CDR1 and CDR2 (germline): MDHEN, SYDVKM. The CDR3 covers 13 residues. CDR3: CASIMEGGQPQHF. CDR3 coding DNA: TGTGCCAGCATAATGGAGGGCGGTCAGCCCCAGCATTTT.

The rearrangement uses TRBV19 and TRBJ1-3; no clear D. From germline, CDR1 is LNHDA and CDR2 SQIVND (reference sequence). This CDR3 is built from 15 residues. The germline V and J ends were trimmed by 8 bases and 0 bases, with 14 bases remaining between them. CDR3 in DNA: TGTGCCAGTTCGAAGGAGGCCAGCTCTGGAAACACCATATATTTT. Its protein is CASSKEASSGNTIYF.

This clone is large (0.1 to 1%) within its sample. V and J are TRBV5-1 and TRBJ2-7, with unresolved D. CDR1 SGHRS and CDR2 YFSETQ come from the germline V gene. This CDR3 is built from 11 residues. V was trimmed by 5 bases and J by 6 bases, leaving 9 bases between them. This chain's CDR3 is CASRSGFEQYF. The CDR3 region has the DNA TGCGCCAGCAGGTCCGGTTTCGAGCAGTACTTC.

The chain couples TRBV7-2 to TRBJ1-1; D is unresolved. V was cut by 1 base and J by 10 bases, with 13 bases left in between. The CDR3 has 13 residues. Germline CDR1 is SGHTA and CDR2 is FQGNSA. Here the CDR3 DNA reads TGTGCCAGCAGCTTAGTGGGAGATTCGAGAGCTTTCTTT. It codes for CASSLVGDSRAFF.

With regard to this clone: A read error may explain this, as a much larger clone is one base away. This sample includes further DNA sequences coding for the same CDR3. V and J are TRBV11-2 and TRBJ2-7, with 7 positions matching TRBD1. Germline assignment: CDR1 SGHAT and CDR2 FQNNGV. V was pared by 3 bases and J by 2 bases, with 1 base of the junction left unmatched. This CDR3 spans 13 amino acids. The CDR3 region has the DNA TGTGCCAGCAGCTTGGGACAGACCTACGAGCAGTACTTC. Protein: CASSLGQTYEQYF.